This T cell receptor (beta chain) was sequenced in a study of T-cell reconstitution after alpha-beta-depleted transplantation in children. Unique molecular identifiers were incorporated when the TCRbeta library was constructed. TCRdb passed the PCR reads through MiXCR, listing each CDR3 protein once. The table includes around 300,000 distinct CDR3 sequences, nearly 8% detected once. Whole-study results and caveats: It was surviving recipient T cells and thymic progenitors that gave some patients high TCRbeta diversity at day 60. Alpha-beta T cells present about two months after transplant were reported to originate from several hundred expanded graft clones. Newly generated T cells supplied most T-cell counts and diversity one year post-transplant.

This clonotype was counted a few times. Its antigen is not identified. The sequencing here drew on peripheral blood, taken 360 days after TCRalphabeta/CD19-depleted stem cell transplant. The clonotype originates from a female patient aged 2 to 10 who had a stem cell transplant for Fanconi anemia, so the T cells may come from the graft donor.

CDR3 nucleotide sequence: TGCCGGGGAGGGGGAGGCTATGGCTACACCTTC. It encodes CRGGGGYGYTF. This chain links TRBV20-1 with TRBJ1-2; tentatively, D is TRBD1 (6 bases). The CDR3 length is 11 residues. The germline gives CDR1 DFQATT, CDR2 SNEGSKA (reference sequence).